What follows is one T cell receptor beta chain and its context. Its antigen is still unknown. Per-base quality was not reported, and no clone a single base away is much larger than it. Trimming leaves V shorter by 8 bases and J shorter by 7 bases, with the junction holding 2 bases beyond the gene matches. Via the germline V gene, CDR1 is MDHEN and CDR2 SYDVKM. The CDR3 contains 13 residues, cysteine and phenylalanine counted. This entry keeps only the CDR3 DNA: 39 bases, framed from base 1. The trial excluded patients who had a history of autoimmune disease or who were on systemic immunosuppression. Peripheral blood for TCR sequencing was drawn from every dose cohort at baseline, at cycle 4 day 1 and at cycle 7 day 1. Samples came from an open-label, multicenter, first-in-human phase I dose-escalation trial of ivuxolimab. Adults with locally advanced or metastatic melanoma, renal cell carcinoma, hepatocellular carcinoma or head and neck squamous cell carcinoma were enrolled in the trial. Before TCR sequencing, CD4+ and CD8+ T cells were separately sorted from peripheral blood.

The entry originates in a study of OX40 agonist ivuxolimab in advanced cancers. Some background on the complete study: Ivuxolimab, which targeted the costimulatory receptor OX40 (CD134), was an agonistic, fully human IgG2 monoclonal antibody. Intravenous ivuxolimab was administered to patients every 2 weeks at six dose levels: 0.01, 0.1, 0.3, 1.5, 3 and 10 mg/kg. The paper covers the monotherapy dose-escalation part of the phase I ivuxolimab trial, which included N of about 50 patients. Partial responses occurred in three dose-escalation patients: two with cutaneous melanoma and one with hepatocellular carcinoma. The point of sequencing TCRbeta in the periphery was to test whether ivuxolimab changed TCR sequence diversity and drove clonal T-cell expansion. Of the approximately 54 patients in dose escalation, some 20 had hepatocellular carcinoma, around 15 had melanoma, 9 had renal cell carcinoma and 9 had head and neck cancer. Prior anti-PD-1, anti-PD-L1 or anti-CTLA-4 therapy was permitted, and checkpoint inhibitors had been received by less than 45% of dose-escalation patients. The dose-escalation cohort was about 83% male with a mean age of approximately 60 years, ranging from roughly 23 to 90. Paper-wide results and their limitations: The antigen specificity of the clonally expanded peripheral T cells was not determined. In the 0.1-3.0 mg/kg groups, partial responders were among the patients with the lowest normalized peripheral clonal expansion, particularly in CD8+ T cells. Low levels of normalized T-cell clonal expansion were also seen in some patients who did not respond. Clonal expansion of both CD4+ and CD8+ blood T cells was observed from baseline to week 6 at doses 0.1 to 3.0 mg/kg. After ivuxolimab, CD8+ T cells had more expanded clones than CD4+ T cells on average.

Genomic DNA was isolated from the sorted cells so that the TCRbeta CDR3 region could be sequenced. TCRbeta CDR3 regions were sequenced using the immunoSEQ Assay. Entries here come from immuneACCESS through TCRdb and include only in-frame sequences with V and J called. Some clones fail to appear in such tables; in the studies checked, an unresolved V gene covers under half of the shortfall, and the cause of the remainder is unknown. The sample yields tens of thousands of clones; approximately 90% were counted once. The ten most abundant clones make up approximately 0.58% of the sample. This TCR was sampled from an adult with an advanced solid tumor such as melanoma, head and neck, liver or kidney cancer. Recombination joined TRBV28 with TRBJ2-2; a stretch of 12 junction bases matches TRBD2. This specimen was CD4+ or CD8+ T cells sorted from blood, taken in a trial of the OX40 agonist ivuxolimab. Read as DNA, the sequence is TGTGCCAGCCGACTAGCGGGAGTCGGGGAGCTGTTTTTT. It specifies CASRLAGVGELFF.